Shown below are 2 T cell receptor beta chains from a single sample sequenced in a study of OX40 agonist ivuxolimab in advanced cancers. Libraries were prepared by immunoSEQ multiplex PCR; TCRdb keeps only in-frame clonotypes and omits some of them. Of 55,000 to 80,000 clones in the sample, around nine tenths were seen once. Sequencing was performed on CD4+ or CD8+ T cells sorted from blood, taken in a trial of the OX40 agonist ivuxolimab. The receptors stem from an adult with an advanced solid tumor such as melanoma, head and neck, liver or kidney cancer.

This chain connects TRBV6-1 to TRBJ2-2; unclear D gene. Germline V gene data show CDR1 as MNHNS and CDR2 as SASEGT. With 6 bases removed from V and 3 bases from J, the gap between germline ends came to 5 bases. This CDR3 comprises 12 residues. Here the CDR3 reads CASSAYTGELFF. The CDR3 region has the DNA TGTGCCAGCAGCGCTTACACCGGGGAGCTGTTTTTT.

The CDR3 sequence is CASSLGGQETQYF. The CDR3 nucleotides are TGTGCCAGCAGCTTAGGGGGACAAGAGACCCAGTACTTC. This chain connects TRBV7-2 to TRBJ2-5; D not certain. The germline CDR1 and CDR2 sequences are SGHTA and FQGNSA. The length of the CDR3 is 13 residues. V dropped 1 base and J dropped 2 bases, with 5 bases sitting between them.